These 31 T cell receptor beta chains were all obtained from the same sample, sequenced in a study of CD8 T cells in Susac syndrome. It was with random hexamers that roughly 0.5 to 1 ug RNA was reverse transcribed. In TCRdb, the immunoSEQ multiplex PCR reads were re-called with MiXCR into one record per CDR3 protein. The sample includes approximately 110,000 distinct CDR3 sequences, approximately 93% seen only once; the top ten take roughly 0.31%. Sequenced material: CD8+ T cells from PBMCs. The receptors stem from a human donor with multiple sclerosis.

The chain combines TRBV4-1 with TRBJ2-5; TRBD2 matches 7 bases. With V trimmed by 2 bases and J by 5 bases, 2 bases remained unmatched. Germline CDR1 MGHRA, CDR2 YSYEKL. The length of the CDR3 is 13 residues. The CDR3 loop reads CASSQQGGETQYF. Written as DNA, the CDR3 is TGCGCCAGCAGCCAACAGGGAGGGGAGACCCAGTACTTC.

V gene TRBV4-1 combines with J gene TRBJ2-1; 10 nucleotides agree with TRBD2. Germline CDR1 MGHRA, CDR2 YSYEKL. The V gene end was trimmed by 4 bases and the J gene end by 2 bases; junction bases not matched to a gene: 8. The CDR3 loop spans 17 amino acids. The CDR3 reads CASSPSGGTSAYNEQFF. CDR3 nucleotide sequence: TGCGCCAGCAGCCCAAGCGGAGGGACTAGCGCCTACAATGAGCAGTTCTTC.

This chain joins TRBV27 and TRBJ2-7; 11 bases map to TRBD2. The J segment lost 4 bases and the V segment lost 5 bases, leaving 7 bases of the junction unmatched. Germline V gives CDR1 MNHEY, CDR2 SMNVEV (reference sequence). The CDR3 sequence is 15 residues long. In nucleotides, the CDR3 is TGTGCCAGCAGTCCCTCTAGCGGGAGGACTTACGAGCAGTACGTC. It translates to CASSPSSGRTYEQYV.

V is TRBV6-2 or TRBV6-3 and J is TRBJ1-2; tentatively, D is TRBD1 (5 bases). This CDR3 contains 10 residues. Looked up from germline, CDR1 is MNHEY and CDR2 is SVGEGT. Between the trimmed V and J ends, which lost 7 bases and 8 bases, there was a span of 8 bases. CDR3 sequence: CASKGDGYTF. CDR3 coding DNA: TGTGCCAGCAAAGGGGACGGCTACACCTTC.

This rearrangement joins TRBV28 to TRBJ2-7, with D possibly TRBD1 on 7 matching bases. Germline assignment: CDR1 MDHEN and CDR2 SYDVKM. The CDR3 covers 14 residues. V shed 5 bases and J shed 3 bases, with 14 bases lying between them. The CDR3 sequence is CASSPRDSDYEQYF. The CDR3 bases are TGTGCCAGCAGTCCGCGGGACAGCGACTACGAGCAGTACTTC.

This clonotype has only one observation. This rearrangement joins TRBV7-9 to TRBJ1-1; the D is unclear. The length of the CDR3 is 14 residues. Trimming cost V 1 base and J 0 bases, with 6 bases left between them. Germline V CDR1 and CDR2: SEHNR, FQNEAQ (reference sequence). CDR3 nucleotides: TGTGCCAGCAGCTTAGTATCCATGAACACTGAAGCTTTCTTT. Translated: CASSLVSMNTEAFF. Supplemented by reference TRBV7-9 and TRBJ1-1, the full variable domain reads DTGVSQNPRHKITKRGQNVTFRCDPISEHNRLYWYRQTLGQGPEFLTYFQNEAQLEKSRLLSDRFSAERPKGSFSTLEIQRTEQGDSAMYLCASSLVSMNTEAFFGQGTRLTVV.

This clonotype appeared a few times. The chain couples TRBV27 to TRBJ2-7, with 7 bases that match TRBD2. The CDR3 extends over 12 amino acids. V dropped 6 bases and J dropped 2; count of bases not matched to a gene: 1. Germline-derived CDR1 and CDR2 are MNHEY and SMNVEV (reference sequence). The CDR3 DNA is TGTGCCAGCAGGGGGGGGACCTACGAGCAGTACTTC. This translates into CASRGGTYEQYF.

This clonotype was detected once. The rearrangement uses TRBV7-8 and TRBJ2-2; D perhaps matches TRBD1 (6 bases). The V end was cut by 8 bases, the J end by 0 bases, with 10 bases between. This CDR3 spans 14 amino acids. The germline CDR1 and CDR2 sequences are SGHVS and FQNEAQ. This CDR3 is CASLTGTNTGELFF. The CDR3 DNA reads as TGTGCCAGCCTTACAGGGACGAACACCGGGGAGCTGTTTTTT.

The DNA of the CDR3 is TGTGCCAGCAGTTTAATCAATCAGCCCCAGCATTTT. Residues: CASSLINQPQHF. The rearrangement joins TRBV27 to TRBJ1-5; no clear D. Trimming removed 2 bases at V and 3 bases at J, with 2 bases between. Per germline, CDR1 MNHEY and CDR2 SMNVEV (reference sequence). CDR3 length: 12 residues.

This chain connects TRBV9 to TRBJ1-5, with D perhaps TRBD1 (5 bases). V lost 4 bases and J lost 3, with 14 bases in between. CDR3 size: 15 residues. Looked up from germline, CDR1 is SGDLS and CDR2 is YYNGEE. The CDR3 bases are TGTGCCAGCAGCCCGAGTGGGGGTACCAATCAGCCCCAGCATTTT. Translation gives CASSPSGGTNQPQHF.

V gene TRBV20-1 combines with J gene TRBJ2-5; 9 positions agree with TRBD1. The germline CDR1 and CDR2 sequences are DFQATT and SNEGSKA (reference sequence). V trimming: 1 base; J trimming: 5 bases; junction bases outside the gene matches: 5. The CDR3 has 14 residues. The CDR3 is CSARGTGARETQYF. The CDR3 DNA reads as TGCAGTGCTAGAGGGACAGGGGCCAGGGAGACCCAGTACTTC.

The CDR3 region has the DNA TGTGCCAGCAGCTCCCGGGACGGACCCTACGAGCAGTACTTC. The encoded protein is CASSSRDGPYEQYF. The V call is TRBV13, the J call TRBJ2-7; D is possibly TRBD1 or TRBD2 (5 bases each). This CDR3 has 14 residues. V was pared by 4 bases and J by 2 bases, with 12 bases between. CDR1 and CDR2 (germline): PRHDT, FYEKMQ (reference sequence).

The chain uses TRBV12-3 or TRBV12-4 and TRBJ2-7; no reliable D call. The CDR3 length is 13 residues. The V end was cut by 3 bases, the J end by 1 base, with 7 bases between. This chain's CDR3 is CASSFATSYEQYF. The CDR3 region has the DNA TGTGCCAGCAGTTTTGCGACTTCCTACGAGCAGTACTTC.

The chain couples TRBV29-1 to TRBJ2-1; D remains unclear. The CDR3 covers 10 residues. V gave up 4 bases and J gave up 10 bases, with 8 bases separating them. Germline CDR1 and CDR2: SQVTM and ANQGSEA. CDR3 in amino acids: CSVAFDEQFF. CDR3 DNA sequence: TGCAGCGTTGCGTTTGACGAGCAGTTCTTC.

This clonotype turned up a few times. The chain carries TRBV7-3 and TRBJ1-2; 7 bases are shared with TRBD1. Losses at the gene ends were 5 bases for V and 4 bases for J; bases not matched to a gene: 10. From germline, CDR1 is SGHTA and CDR2 FQGTGA. This CDR3 is 15 amino acids long. CDR3 in amino acids: CASSPRRDSFYGYTF. Here the CDR3 DNA reads TGTGCCAGCAGCCCCCGTCGGGACAGCTTCTATGGCTACACCTTC. The variable domain in full, completed from reference TRBV7-3 and TRBJ1-2, reads GAGVSQTPSNKVTEKGKYVELRCDPISGHTALYWYRQSLGQGPEFLIYFQGTGAADDSGLPNDRFFAVRPEGSVSTLKIQRTERGDSAVYLCASSPRRDSFYGYTFGSGTRLTVV.

This chain links TRBV9 with TRBJ2-5; D not resolved. The ends were cut back, 0 bases at V and 5 bases at J, with 11 bases in the middle. From germline, CDR1 is SGDLS and CDR2 YYNGEE. The CDR3 totals 14 residues. The CDR3 DNA sequence: TGTGCCAGCAGCGTAGCTGCTAGTCGGGAGACCCAGTACTTC. Translated: CASSVAASRETQYF.

This clonotype occurred once. The chain has TRBV28 and TRBJ1-5; the D is unclear. The V end lost 10 bases, the J end lost 4 bases, and 14 bases lay between the germline ends. Germline assignment: CDR1 MDHEN and CDR2 SYDVKM. The CDR3 contains 13 residues. CDR3 DNA sequence: TGTGCCACCTTTCGGGGTGCAAATCAGCCCCAGCATTTT. This translates into CATFRGANQPQHF.

J is TRBJ2-1 and V is TRBV30; TRBD1 is a possible D gene (5 bases). Germline V gene data show CDR1 as GTSNPN and CDR2 as SVGIG (reference sequence). The V and J ends lost 4 bases and 4 bases respectively, with 17 bases between them. The CDR3 is 15 residues long. The CDR3 coding sequence is TGTGCCTGGACCGTGGACACCGCACCTTACAATGAGCAGTTCTTC. The encoded protein is CAWTVDTAPYNEQFF.

This chain connects TRBV2 to TRBJ2-4; 8 positions agree with TRBD1. This CDR3 region has 12 residues. J was trimmed by 8 bases and V by 6 bases; bases with no gene match: 3. In germline, CDR1 is SNHLY, CDR2 FYNNEI. The CDR3 is CASRTGADIQYF. CDR3 DNA: TGTGCCAGCAGGACAGGGGCGGACATTCAGTACTTC.

The chain recombines TRBV7-9 with TRBJ2-1, with 7 bases fitting TRBD1. The CDR3 runs 15 residues. The V gene's germline CDR1 is SEHNR and CDR2 FQNEAQ (reference sequence). The J segment lost 4 bases and the V segment lost 1 base, leaving 4 bases of the junction unmatched. This CDR3 reads CASSLEGAGYNEQFF. The DNA for the CDR3 is TGTGCCAGCAGCTTAGAGGGGGCAGGATACAATGAGCAGTTCTTC.

The J gene is TRBJ2-3, the V gene TRBV3-1; 7 nucleotides align to TRBD1. V gave up 0 bases and J gave up 6 bases; unmatched junction bases: 9. The CDR3 loop spans 16 amino acids. Germline V gene lookup returns CDR1 LGHDT and CDR2 YNNKEL (reference sequence). This chain's CDR3 is CASSQDETGFVDTQYF. CDR3 sequence (DNA): TGTGCCAGCAGCCAAGATGAGACAGGGTTTGTTGATACGCAGTATTTT.

The chain links TRBV24-1 to TRBJ2-1; 12 nucleotides align to TRBD2. Germline CDR1 reads KGHDR; CDR2 reads SFDVKD. V trimming: 3 bases; J trimming: 1 base; junction bases outside the gene matches: 9. The CDR3 length is 19 residues. CDR3 DNA: TGTGCCACCAGTGATCCCCGACTAGCGGGAGACAAGTCCTACAATGAGCAGTTCTTC. Its translation is CATSDPRLAGDKSYNEQFF.

This chain links TRBV5-1 with TRBJ2-5; unclear D gene. Germline CDR1 and CDR2: SGHRS and YFSETQ. The CDR3 runs 13 residues. Trimming left V 0 bases short and J 4 bases short, with 7 bases between. The CDR3 here is CASSLGVRETQYF. The CDR3 DNA reads as TGCGCCAGCAGCTTGGGGGTGCGAGAGACCCAGTACTTC.

This clonotype was recorded only once. This rearrangement joins TRBV20-1 to TRBJ2-7; 12 nucleotides line up with TRBD1. J was trimmed by 2 bases and V by 5 bases; bases with no gene match: 7. The germline gives CDR1 DFQATT, CDR2 SNEGSKA (reference sequence). CDR3 length equals 15 residues. The CDR3 DNA reads as TGCAGTGCTCGGGACAGGGGGCGGATTGCCTACGAGCAGTACTTC. Translated: CSARDRGRIAYEQYF.

The chain couples TRBV4-1 to TRBJ2-4, with 7 nucleotides matching TRBD2. Looked up from germline, CDR1 is MGHRA and CDR2 is YSYEKL. V lost 0 bases, J lost 4 bases, and 9 bases stayed unmatched. The CDR3 contains 17 residues. CDR3: CASSQDPQGRAKNIQYF. DNA of the CDR3: TGCGCCAGCAGCCAAGATCCACAAGGGAGGGCGAAAAACATTCAGTACTTC.

The chain couples TRBV7-9 to TRBJ2-1; TRBD2 is a possible D gene (5 bases). Germline V CDR1 and CDR2: SEHNR, FQNEAQ (reference sequence). CDR3 length equals 14 residues. Trimming removed 4 bases from V and 4 bases from J, with 11 bases in between. The CDR3 DNA reads TGTGCCAGCAGCTCGGGGTCCCCATACAATGAGCAGTTCTTC. It yields the protein CASSSGSPYNEQFF. Together with reference TRBV7-9 and TRBJ2-1, the CDR3 gives the full variable domain: DTGVSQNPRHKITKRGQNVTFRCDPISEHNRLYWYRQTLGQGPEFLTYFQNEAQLEKSRLLSDRFSAERPKGSFSTLEIQRTEQGDSAMYLCASSSGSPYNEQFFGPGTRLTVL.

The V gene is TRBV9, the J gene TRBJ2-6; D is possibly TRBD1 (6 bases). V lost 1 base, J lost 1 base, and 15 bases lay in between. The CDR3 length is 18 residues. Germline CDR1 reads SGDLS; CDR2 reads YYNGEE. The CDR3 nucleotides read TGTGCCAGCAGCGTAACCGACAGGCCCGCTTCTGGGGCCAACGTCCTGACTTTC. It specifies CASSVTDRPASGANVLTF.

V gene TRBV27 combines with J gene TRBJ1-2; TRBD1 is a possible D gene (6 bases). Germline V lookup: CDR1 MNHEY, CDR2 SMNVEV (reference sequence). V dropped 6 bases and J dropped 6 bases, with 20 bases sitting between them. The CDR3 contains 15 residues. For the CDR3, the DNA is TGTGCCAGCAGCCCATGGGGGGCTCTGGGTAATGGCTACACCTTC. Translation: CASSPWGALGNGYTF.

The rearrangement links TRBV4-1 to TRBJ2-2; no firm D call. The V and J ends lost 1 base and 6 bases respectively, with 9 bases between them. Germline assignment: CDR1 MGHRA and CDR2 YSYEKL. This CDR3 spans 14 amino acids. The CDR3 loop reads CASSQGRTAGELFF. For the CDR3, the DNA is TGCGCCAGCAGCCAAGGAAGGACGGCCGGGGAGCTGTTTTTT.

This clonotype has a single count. The genes are TRBV6-6 and TRBJ1-2, with D perhaps TRBD1 (5 bases). The CDR3 contains 13 residues. The germline V gene has CDR1 MNHNY and CDR2 SVGAGI (reference sequence). With 6 bases removed from V and 0 bases from J, the gap between germline ends came to 8 bases. The CDR3 coding sequence is TGTGCCAGCAGACAGGACCCTAACTATGGCTACACCTTC. Protein product: CASRQDPNYGYTF.

The chain links TRBV6-5 to TRBJ2-6; D might be TRBD1 (6 bases). Germline loops: CDR1 MNHEY, CDR2 SVGAGI. Trimming cost V 8 bases and J 2 bases, with 7 bases left between them. The CDR3 totals 13 residues. CDR3 in amino acids: CASAGAGANVLTF. In nucleotides, the CDR3 is TGTGCCAGCGCAGGGGCTGGGGCCAACGTCCTGACTTTC.